The clone carrying this TCR beta chain appeared a few times. Its antigen is still unknown. Each CDR3 protein is one row after TCRdb ran MiXCR on the reads. The table has 300,000 to 400,000 distinct CDR3 sequences, approximately 32% seen once. The sample originates from a study of T cell repertoires in cytomegalovirus infection. Study summary: The authors relied on CMV epitopes, both recently identified HLA-C-restricted and well-studied HLA-B-restricted. Public TCR beta signatures provided an indication of both CMV infection and a matching HLA type.

The CDR3 contains 16 residues. Losses at the gene ends were 0 bases for V and 5 bases for J; bases not matched to a gene: 6. Germline loops: CDR1 GTSNPN, CDR2 SVGIG (reference sequence). Study findings and constraints: Carriage of CMV together with the relevant HLA was identifiable through cumulative public TCR beta family frequency. Clonotypes of TCR beta that were HLA-C-restricted and CMV-specific dominated the ex vivo response.

Sequenced material: cultured PBMCs, taken from culture after CMV antigen stimulation. This chain connects TRBV30 to TRBJ2-6, with 8 bases lining up with TRBD1. This clonotype was obtained from a human donor in good health (CMV status not recorded). Some clones in this sample may be carry-over from other donors' samples. CDR3 sequence: CAWSVSQGAWANVLTF. CDR3 nucleotide sequence: TGTGCCTGGAGTGTTTCCCAGGGGGCCTGGGCCAACGTCCTGACTTTC.